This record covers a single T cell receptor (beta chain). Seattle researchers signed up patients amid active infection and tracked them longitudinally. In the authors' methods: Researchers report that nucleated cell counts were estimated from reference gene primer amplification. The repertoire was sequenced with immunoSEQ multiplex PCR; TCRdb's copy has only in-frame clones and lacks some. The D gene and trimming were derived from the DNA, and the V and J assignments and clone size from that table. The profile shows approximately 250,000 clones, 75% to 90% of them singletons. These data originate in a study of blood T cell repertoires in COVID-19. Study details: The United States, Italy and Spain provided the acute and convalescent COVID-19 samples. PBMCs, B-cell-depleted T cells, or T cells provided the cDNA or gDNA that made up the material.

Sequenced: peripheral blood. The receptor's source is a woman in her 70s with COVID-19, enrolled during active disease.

CDR3 sequence reads: CATSRSGPQETQYF. The DNA of the CDR3 is TGTGCCACCAGCAGATCAGGCCCCCAAGAGACCCAGTACTTC. The genes are TRBV15 and TRBJ2-5; D is ambiguous. V was cut by 2 bases and J by 1 base, with 8 bases left in between. CDR1 LNHNV and CDR2 YYDKDF come from the germline V gene (reference sequence). This CDR3 is 14 amino acids long.